What follows is one T cell receptor beta chain and its context. MiXCR, run by TCRdb on the 5' RACE reads, gives a single entry per CDR3 protein. There are over 60,000 distinct CDR3 sequences in the sample; roughly 4.5% occur only once, and around 2.2% lies in the top ten. The sample belongs to a study of neurological immune-mediated disorders. This sequence was found in a woman between 65 and 79 years old with multiple sclerosis. Source material: PBMCs.

CDR3 coding DNA: TGCGCCACCCGGGGGGGCAGCTCCTACAATGAGCAGTTCTTC. Translated, it gives CATRGGSSYNEQFF. This chain uses TRBV5-1 with TRBJ2-1; TRBD2 aligns across 8 bases. This CDR3 region has 14 residues. Germline V gene lookup returns CDR1 SGHRS and CDR2 YFSETQ. V shed 9 bases, J shed 0 bases, and the junction held 5 bases outside the gene matches.